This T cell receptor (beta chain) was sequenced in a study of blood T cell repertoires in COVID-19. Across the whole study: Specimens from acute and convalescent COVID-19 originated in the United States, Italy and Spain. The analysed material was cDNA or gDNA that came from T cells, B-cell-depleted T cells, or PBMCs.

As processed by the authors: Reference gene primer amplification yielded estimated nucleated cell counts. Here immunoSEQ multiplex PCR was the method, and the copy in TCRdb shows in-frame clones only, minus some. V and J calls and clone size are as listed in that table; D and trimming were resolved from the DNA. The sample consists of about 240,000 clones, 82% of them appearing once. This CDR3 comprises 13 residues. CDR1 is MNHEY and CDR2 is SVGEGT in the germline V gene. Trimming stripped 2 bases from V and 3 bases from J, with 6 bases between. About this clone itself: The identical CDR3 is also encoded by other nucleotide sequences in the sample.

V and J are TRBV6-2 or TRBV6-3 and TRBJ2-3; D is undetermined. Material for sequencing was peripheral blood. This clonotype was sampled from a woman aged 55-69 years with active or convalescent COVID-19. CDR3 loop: CASSYRSTDTQYF. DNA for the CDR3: TGTGCCAGCAGTTACCGGTCAACAGATACGCAGTATTTT.